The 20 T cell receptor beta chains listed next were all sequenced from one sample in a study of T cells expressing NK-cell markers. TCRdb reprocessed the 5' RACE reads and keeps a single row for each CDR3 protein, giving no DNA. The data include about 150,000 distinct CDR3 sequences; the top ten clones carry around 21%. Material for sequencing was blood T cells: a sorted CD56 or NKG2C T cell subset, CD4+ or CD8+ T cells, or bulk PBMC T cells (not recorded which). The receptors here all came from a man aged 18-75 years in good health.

Here the CDR3 reads CASKPEGVHNEQFF. The chain employs TRBV5-6 and TRBJ2-1. Germline assignment: CDR1 SGHDT and CDR2 YYEEEE. This CDR3 spans 14 amino acids.

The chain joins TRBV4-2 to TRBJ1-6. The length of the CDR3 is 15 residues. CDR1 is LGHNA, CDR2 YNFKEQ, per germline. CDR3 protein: CASSQDPGNNSPLHF.

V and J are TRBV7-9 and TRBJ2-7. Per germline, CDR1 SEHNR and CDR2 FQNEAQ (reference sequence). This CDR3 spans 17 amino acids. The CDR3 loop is CASSPAKPYRSAYEQYF.

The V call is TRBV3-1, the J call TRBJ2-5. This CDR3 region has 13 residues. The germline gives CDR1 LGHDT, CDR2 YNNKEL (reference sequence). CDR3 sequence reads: CASSRSPTETQYF.

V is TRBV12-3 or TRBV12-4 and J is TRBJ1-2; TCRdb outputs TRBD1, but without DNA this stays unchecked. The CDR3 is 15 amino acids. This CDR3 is CASRGTGGGNYGYTF.

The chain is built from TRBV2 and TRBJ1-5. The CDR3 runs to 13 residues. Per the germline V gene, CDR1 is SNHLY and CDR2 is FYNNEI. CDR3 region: CASSDRAHQPQHF.

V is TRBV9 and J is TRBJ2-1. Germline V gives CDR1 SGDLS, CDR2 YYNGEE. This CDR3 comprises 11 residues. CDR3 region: CASSASDEQFF.

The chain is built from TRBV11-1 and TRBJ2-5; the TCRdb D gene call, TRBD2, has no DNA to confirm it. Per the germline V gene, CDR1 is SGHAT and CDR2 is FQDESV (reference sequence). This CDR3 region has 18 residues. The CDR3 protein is CASSPPTSGGAYQETQYF. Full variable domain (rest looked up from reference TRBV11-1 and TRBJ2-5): EAEVAQSPRYKITEKSQAVAFWCDPISGHATLYWYRQILGQGPELLVQFQDESVVDDSQLPKDRFSAERLKGVDSTLKIQPAELGDSAMYLCASSPPTSGGAYQETQYFGPGTRLLVL.

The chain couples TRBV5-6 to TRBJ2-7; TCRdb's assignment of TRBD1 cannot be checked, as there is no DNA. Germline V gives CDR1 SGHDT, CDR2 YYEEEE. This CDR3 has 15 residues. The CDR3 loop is CASSLGGQGGYEQYF. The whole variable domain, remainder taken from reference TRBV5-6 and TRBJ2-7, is DAGVTQSPTHLIKTRGQQVTLRCSPKSGHDTVSWYQQALGQGPQFIFQYYEEEERQRGNFPDRFSGHQFPNYSSELNVNALLLGDSALYLCASSLGGQGGYEQYFGPGTRLTVT.

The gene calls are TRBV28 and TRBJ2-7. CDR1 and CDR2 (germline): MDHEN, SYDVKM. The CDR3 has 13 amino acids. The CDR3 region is CASSFYTESEQYF.

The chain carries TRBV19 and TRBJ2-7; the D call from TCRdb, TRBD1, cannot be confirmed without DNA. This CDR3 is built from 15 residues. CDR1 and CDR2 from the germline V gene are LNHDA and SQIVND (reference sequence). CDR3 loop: CASSMMAGSSREQYF. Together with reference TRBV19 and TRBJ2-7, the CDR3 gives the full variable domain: DGGITQSPKYLFRKEGQNVTLSCEQNLNHDAMYWYRQDPGQGLRLIYYSQIVNDFQKGDIAEGYSVSREKKESFPLTVTSAQKNPTAFYLCASSMMAGSSREQYFGPGTRLTVT.

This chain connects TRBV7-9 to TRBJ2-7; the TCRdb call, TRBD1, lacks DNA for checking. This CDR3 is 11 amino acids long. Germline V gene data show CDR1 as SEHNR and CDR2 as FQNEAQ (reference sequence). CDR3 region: CASSRTFEQYF.

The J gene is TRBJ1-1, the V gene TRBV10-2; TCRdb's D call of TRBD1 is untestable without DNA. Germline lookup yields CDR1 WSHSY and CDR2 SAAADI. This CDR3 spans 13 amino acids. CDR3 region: CASRTGGNTEAFF.

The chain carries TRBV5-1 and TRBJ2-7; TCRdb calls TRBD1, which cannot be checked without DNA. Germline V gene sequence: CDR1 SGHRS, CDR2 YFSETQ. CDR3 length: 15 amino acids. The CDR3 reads CASSPAGFRSYEQYF. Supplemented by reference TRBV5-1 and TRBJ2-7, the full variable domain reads KAGVTQTPRYLIKTRGQQVTLSCSPISGHRSVSWYQQTPGQGLQFLFEYFSETQRNKGNFPGRFSGRQFSNSRSEMNVSTLELGDSALYLCASSPAGFRSYEQYFGPGTRLTVT.

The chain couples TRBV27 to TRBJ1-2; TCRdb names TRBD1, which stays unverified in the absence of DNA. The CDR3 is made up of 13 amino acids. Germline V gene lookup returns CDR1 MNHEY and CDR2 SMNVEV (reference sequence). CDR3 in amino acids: CASSFTAGGGYTF.

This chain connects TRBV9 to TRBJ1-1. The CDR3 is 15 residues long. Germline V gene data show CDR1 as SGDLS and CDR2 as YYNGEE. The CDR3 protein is CASSVYGGADTEAFF.

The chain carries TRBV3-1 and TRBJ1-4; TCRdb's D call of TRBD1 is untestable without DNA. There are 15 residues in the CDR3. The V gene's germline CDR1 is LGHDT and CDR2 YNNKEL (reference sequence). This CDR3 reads CASSHLGQHNEKLFF.

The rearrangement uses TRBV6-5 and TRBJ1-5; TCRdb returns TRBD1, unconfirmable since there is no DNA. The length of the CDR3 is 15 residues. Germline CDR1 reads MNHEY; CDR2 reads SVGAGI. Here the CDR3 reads CASSYLPGDNQPQHF.

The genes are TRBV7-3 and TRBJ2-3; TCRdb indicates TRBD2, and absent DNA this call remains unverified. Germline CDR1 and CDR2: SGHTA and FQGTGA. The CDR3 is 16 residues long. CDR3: CASSLGSGGITDTQYF.

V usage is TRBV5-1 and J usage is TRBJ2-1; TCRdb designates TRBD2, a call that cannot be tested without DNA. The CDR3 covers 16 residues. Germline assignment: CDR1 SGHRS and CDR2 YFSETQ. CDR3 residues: CASSPGSGGAAYEQFF.